Each of the 21 T cell receptor beta chains below was sequenced from the same sample in a study of identical twins. Via MiXCR, TCRdb re-called the 5' RACE reads, giving one row per CDR3 protein. In the table there are hundreds of thousands of distinct CDR3 sequences, less than 25% of which are singletons. The sample was also reused in another study, on T cells expressing NK-cell markers.

The sequenced material came from PBMCs. All receptors come from a woman aged 18-29 years in good health.

The chain has TRBV11-1 and TRBJ1-2; D not resolved. Germline V CDR1 and CDR2: SGHAT, FQDESV (reference sequence). Trimming stripped 2 bases from V and 4 bases from J, with 14 bases between. CDR3 length equals 15 residues. CDR3 sequence (DNA): TGTGCCAGCAGCTTATCGAGGACGGCTCTCTATGGCTACACCTTC. Translating it yields CASSLSRTALYGYTF. The whole variable domain, filled in from reference TRBV11-1 and TRBJ1-2, reads EAEVAQSPRYKITEKSQAVAFWCDPISGHATLYWYRQILGQGPELLVQFQDESVVDDSQLPKDRFSAERLKGVDSTLKIQPAELGDSAMYLCASSLSRTALYGYTFGSGTRLTVV.

The CDR3 spells CASSPGFQPQHF. In nucleotides, the CDR3 is TGTGCCAGCAGCCCAGGTTTCCAGCCCCAGCATTTT. The chain has TRBV6-2 or TRBV6-3 and TRBJ1-5; D remains ambiguous. Trimming stripped 6 bases from V and 7 bases from J, with 10 bases between. Germline V gene lookup returns CDR1 MNHEY and CDR2 SVGEGT. This CDR3 spans 12 amino acids.

This clonotype has more than one count but fewer than ten. The chain is built from TRBV12-3 or TRBV12-4 and TRBJ2-5, with 9 bases fitting TRBD2. The CDR3 runs to 17 residues. With V trimmed by 7 bases and J by 5 bases, 17 bases remained unmatched. The CDR3 protein is CASTQGSLAGVRETQYF. The CDR3 coding sequence is TGTGCCAGCACCCAGGGGTCCTTAGCGGGGGTTCGCGAGACCCAGTACTTC.

The rearrangement links TRBV10-3 to TRBJ1-1; D uncertain. Germline values: CDR1 ENHRY, CDR2 SYGVKD. Deletions cut 10 bases from V and 10 bases from J, with 13 bases between. The CDR3 sequence is 10 residues long. The DNA of the CDR3 is TGTGCCACCGCAGGAGTCGGAGCTTTCTTT. Translating gives CATAGVGAFF.

V usage is TRBV13 and J usage is TRBJ2-3, with TRBD1 identical over 8 bases. V lost 3 bases and J lost 6; bases outside the gene matches: 5. The CDR3 consists of 14 residues. Germline values: CDR1 PRHDT, CDR2 FYEKMQ (reference sequence). The CDR3 region has the DNA TGTGCCAGCAGCTTTGGACAGGGCTGGGATACGCAGTATTTT. Residues: CASSFGQGWDTQYF.

This clonotype was recorded at least ten times. V and J are TRBV5-1 and TRBJ2-1; D is perhaps TRBD1 or TRBD2 (6 bases each). The CDR3 has 16 residues. V shed 1 base and J shed 2 bases, with 13 bases lying between them. Germline-derived CDR1 and CDR2 are SGHRS and YFSETQ. The CDR3 DNA is TGCGCCAGCAGCTTGAGGAATAGGGGGGCCTACAATGAGCAGTTCTTC. This codes for CASSLRNRGAYNEQFF.

This clonotype was seen a few times. This chain uses TRBV12-3 or TRBV12-4 with TRBJ2-1; 7 bases line up with TRBD2. V trimming: 4 bases; J trimming: 7 bases; junction bases outside the gene matches: 7. The CDR3 length is 14 residues. The CDR3 DNA sequence: TGTGCCAGCAGTTACGCGTTGGGGGGGAATGAGCAGTTCTTC. It yields the protein CASSYALGGNEQFF.

The V call is TRBV25-1, the J call TRBJ2-1, with D perhaps TRBD1 (6 bases). This CDR3 is built from 15 residues. V was trimmed by 5 bases and J by 8 bases, leaving 19 bases between them. The germline V gene encodes CDR1 MGHDK and CDR2 SYGVNS. The CDR3 protein is CASSLLGTTAYEQFF. In nucleotides, the CDR3 is TGTGCCAGCAGTCTCCTCGGGACAACCGCTTATGAGCAGTTCTTC.

The V and J genes are TRBV5-1 and TRBJ2-7, with D perhaps TRBD1 or TRBD2 (7 bases each). CDR1 is SGHRS, CDR2 YFSETQ, per germline. The length of the CDR3 is 13 residues. Trimming removed 4 bases at V and 7 bases at J, with 15 bases between. CDR3 amino acids: CASSGDREGEQYF. CDR3 coding DNA: TGCGCCAGCAGCGGCGACAGGGAGGGGGAGCAGTACTTC.

This chain uses TRBV20-1 with TRBJ1-2, with TRBD1 identical over 8 bases. V was clipped by 2 bases and J by 8 bases; unmatched bases: 7. The CDR3 has 13 residues. Germline loops: CDR1 DFQATT, CDR2 SNEGSKA (reference sequence). The DNA of the CDR3 is TGCAGTGCTAGACAGGGGGCACATTGGGGCTACACCTTC. This encodes CSARQGAHWGYTF.

This clonotype has just one count. In DNA form, the CDR3 reads TGCGCCAGCAGCGTCTCGCGGGCCAGGCAGACCCAGTACTTC. It is translated as CASSVSRARQTQYF. The rearrangement uses TRBV5-1 and TRBJ2-5, with D tentatively TRBD2 (5 bases). V was pared by 4 bases and J by 6 bases, with 16 bases between. CDR3 size: 14 residues. In germline, CDR1 is SGHRS, CDR2 YFSETQ.

This clonotype was found many times. The chain joins TRBV4-3 to TRBJ2-3; 14 bases match TRBD2. CDR1 and CDR2 from the germline V gene are LGHNA and YSLEER. With 3 bases clipped from V and 6 bases from J, the junction kept 11 bases outside the gene matches. The CDR3 covers 18 residues. CDR3 sequence reads: CASSHARLAGGPGDTQYF. In DNA form, the CDR3 reads TGCGCCAGCAGCCACGCTCGACTAGCGGGAGGGCCTGGTGATACGCAGTATTTT.

This clonotype has a handful of counts. The chain links TRBV6-1 to TRBJ1-1; D gene uncertain. Trimming removed 6 bases at V and 0 bases at J, with 14 bases between. CDR1 MNHNS and CDR2 SASEGT come from the germline V gene. This CDR3 contains 15 residues. CDR3 DNA: TGTGCCAGCAGGCCCCTGAGGACGGTGAACACTGAAGCTTTCTTT. Amino acid sequence: CASRPLRTVNTEAFF.

The sample holds many counts of this clonotype. This sequence joins TRBV27 and TRBJ1-1, with 9 positions matching TRBD1. CDR1 and CDR2 from the germline V gene are MNHEY and SMNVEV (reference sequence). J was trimmed by 0 bases and V by 5 bases; bases with no gene match: 4. The CDR3 totals 15 residues. CDR3 protein: CASSVTGGLNTEAFF. The CDR3 coding sequence is TGTGCCAGCAGTGTGACAGGGGGGCTGAACACTGAAGCTTTCTTT.

A few counts support this clonotype. At one boundary the junction diverges from the germline segment, which might be a read error. This chain connects TRBV29-1 to TRBJ2-6; D uncertain. The CDR3 runs 13 residues. Germline CDR1 is SQVTM and CDR2 is ANQGSEA. CDR3 sequence: CSVEGPRAKVLTF. CDR3 bases: TGCAGCGTTGAGGGCCCTCGGGCCAAAGTCCTGACTTTC.

This chain links TRBV9 with TRBJ1-2, with 7 bases lining up with TRBD1. The CDR3 length is 13 residues. V gave up 3 bases and J gave up 8 bases; unmatched junction bases: 7. The germline V gene encodes CDR1 SGDLS and CDR2 YYNGEE. The CDR3 region has the DNA TGTGCCAGCAGCGATACAGGGGCGTACGGCTACACCTTC. Amino acid sequence: CASSDTGAYGYTF. The full variable domain, with the rest looked up from reference TRBV9 and TRBJ1-2, is DSGVTQTPKHLITATGQRVTLRCSPRSGDLSVYWYQQSLDQGLQFLIQYYNGEERAKGNILERFSAQQFPDLHSELNLSSLELGDSALYFCASSDTGAYGYTFGSGTRLTVV.

This clonotype was detected a few times. This chain uses TRBV20-1 with TRBJ2-3; D is possibly TRBD1 (9 bases). This CDR3 is built from 14 residues. Germline loops: CDR1 DFQATT, CDR2 SNEGSKA (reference sequence). Between the trimmed V and J ends, which lost 6 bases and 5 bases, there was a span of 18 bases. The CDR3 nucleotides are TGCAGTGCAAGGCGGGGGGACAGGGTAGATACGCAGTATTTT. Translation: CSARRGDRVDTQYF.

This clonotype has a handful of counts. The chain recombines TRBV9 with TRBJ2-3, with 16 bases matching TRBD2. J was trimmed by 2 bases and V by 3 bases; bases with no gene match: 9. The CDR3 sequence is 19 residues long. From germline, CDR1 is SGDLS and CDR2 YYNGEE. In DNA, the CDR3 is TGTGCCAGCAGCGGGCCGGGACTAGCGGGAGGGCAATCCACAGATACGCAGTATTTT. The encoded protein is CASSGPGLAGGQSTDTQYF.

There are many counts of this clonotype. This chain uses TRBV10-1 with TRBJ2-6; a possible D gene is TRBD1 (6 bases). Germline V CDR1 and CDR2: WNHNN, SYGVQD (reference sequence). The CDR3 has 15 amino acids. V was shortened by 3 bases and J by 4 bases, with 10 bases between the two germline ends. Here the CDR3 DNA reads TGCGCCAGCAGTGATCAGGGGTCCGGGGCCAACGTCCTGACTTTC. Protein sequence: CASSDQGSGANVLTF.

The gene calls are TRBV7-9 and TRBJ2-2; a possible D gene is TRBD1 (6 bases). CDR3 length: 15 residues. Trimming stripped 5 bases from V and 5 bases from J, with 15 bases between. CDR1 and CDR2 (germline): SEHNR, FQNEAQ (reference sequence). CDR3 in DNA: TGTGCCAGCAGCACCCGACACAGGGAGACCGGGGAGCTGTTTTTT. Its protein is CASSTRHRETGELFF.

The chain couples TRBV21-1 to TRBJ2-4; the table's D call of TRBD1 was not tested on the DNA. TRBV21-1 counts as a pseudogene. The CDR3 loop spans 14 amino acids. CDR3 coding DNA: TGTGCCAGCAGCAAAGGGGACGCCAAAAACATTCAGTACTTC. This sequence encodes CASSKGDAKNIQYF.